A selection of T cell receptor beta chains follows, all from one sample in a study of post-analysis software for immune sequencing data. Each CDR3 protein gets one entry after TCRdb re-called the PCR reads with MiXCR. The table includes about 460,000 distinct CDR3 sequences, under 55% detected once. The sample consisted of blood. These receptors all come from a girl under 18 with multiple sclerosis. Each CDR3 is given with its conserved first and last residue. D genes are given only for firm matches. The size of a clone is reported for some rows only, either as once, few or many, or as a class for expanded clones.

J gene: TRBJ2-1
V gene: TRBV10-3
clone size: NA
D gene: NA
CDR3 DNA: TGTGCCATCAGTGGAAATAGTGGGGACAATGAGCAGTTCTTC
CDR3 protein: CAISGNSGDNEQFF

J gene: TRBJ2-1
V gene: TRBV20-1
clone size: few
D gene: NA
CDR3 DNA: TGCAGTGCTAGGCTCCGACGAGCGGGCTCCTACAATGAGCAGTTCTTC
CDR3 protein: CSARLRRAGSYNEQFF

J gene: TRBJ1-4
V gene: TRBV20-1
clone size: few
D gene: NA
CDR3 DNA: TGCAGTGCTAGACGGGGGAGGAATGAAAAACTGTTTTTT
CDR3 protein: CSARRGRNEKLFF

J gene: TRBJ1-1
V gene: TRBV5-1
clone size: NA
D gene: NA
CDR3 DNA: TGCGCCAGCAGCTTGGCCGTGAGGGGTGAAGCTTTCTTT
CDR3 protein: CASSLAVRGEAFF

J gene: TRBJ2-7
V gene: TRBV7-8
clone size: NA
D gene: TRBD1
CDR3 DNA: TGTGCCAGCAGCTTGGGACAGGCGATCGAGCAGTACTTC
CDR3 protein: CASSLGQAIEQYF

J gene: TRBJ2-1
V gene: TRBV7-2
clone size: NA
D gene: NA
CDR3 DNA: TGTGCCAGCAGCTCTCAAAGTCGCCAGGGAGGAAATGAGCAGTTCTTC
CDR3 protein: CASSSQSRQGGNEQFF

J gene: TRBJ2-7
V gene: TRBV4-2
clone size: many
D gene: TRBD2
CDR3 DNA: TGTGCCAGCAGCCAAGAGTTAGCGGGAGCGGTGGAGCAGTACTTC
CDR3 protein: CASSQELAGAVEQYF

J gene: TRBJ2-7
V gene: TRBV28
clone size: NA
D gene: NA
CDR3 DNA: TGTGCCAGCAGCCCGGGGAACAACCTCTCCTACGAGCAGTACTTC
CDR3 protein: CASSPGNNLSYEQYF

J gene: TRBJ2-7
V gene: TRBV7-9
clone size: few
D gene: NA
CDR3 DNA: TGTGCCAGCAGCTTAACGGACGCCGAGCAGTACTTC
CDR3 protein: CASSLTDAEQYF

J gene: TRBJ2-3
V gene: TRBV6-5
clone size: NA
D gene: NA
CDR3 DNA: TGTGCCAGCAGTTACGGTCAAGCAGATACGCAGTATTTT
CDR3 protein: CASSYGQADTQYF

J gene: TRBJ1-5
V gene: TRBV7-8
clone size: few
D gene: NA
CDR3 DNA: TGTGCCAGCAGCTCGAGGGGCCGCAATCAGCCCCAGCATTTT
CDR3 protein: CASSSRGRNQPQHF

J gene: TRBJ1-2
V gene: TRBV9
clone size: NA
D gene: NA
CDR3 DNA: TGTGCCAGCAGCGCCCACACGGGTCGGGACTACACCTTC
CDR3 protein: CASSAHTGRDYTF

J gene: TRBJ2-7
V gene: TRBV5-5
clone size: few
D gene: NA
CDR3 DNA: TGTGCCAGCAGCTTGTGGGGATCGGACGAGCAGTACTTC
CDR3 protein: CASSLWGSDEQYF

J gene: TRBJ2-1
V gene: TRBV14
clone size: NA
D gene: TRBD2
CDR3 DNA: TGTGCCAGCAGCCAAGCCCTAGCGGCCAATGAGCAGTTCTTC
CDR3 protein: CASSQALAANEQFF

J gene: TRBJ2-7
V gene: TRBV29-1
clone size: once
D gene: NA
CDR3 DNA: TGCAGCGTTGAGAGTGGGTTGGGGAGCTACGAGCAGTACTTC
CDR3 protein: CSVESGLGSYEQYF

J gene: TRBJ1-2
V gene: TRBV7-2
clone size: NA
D gene: NA
CDR3 DNA: TGTGCCAGCAGCTTAGTCCCAGTTAGGTTCCCTAACTATGGCTACACCTTC
CDR3 protein: CASSLVPVRFPNYGYTF

J gene: TRBJ2-7
V gene: TRBV6-1
clone size: NA
D gene: NA
CDR3 DNA: TGTGCCAGCAGTGAATGGCGTCAGGGTTGGAACGAGCAGTACTTC
CDR3 protein: CASSEWRQGWNEQYF

J gene: TRBJ2-3
V gene: TRBV20-1
clone size: few
D gene: NA
CDR3 DNA: TGCAGTGCTAGAGCGGCTAGGAGTGTATCAGATACGCAGTATTTT
CDR3 protein: CSARAARSVSDTQYF

J gene: TRBJ2-6
V gene: TRBV28
clone size: NA
D gene: TRBD1
CDR3 DNA: TGTGCCAGCAGTTCTCCATCGACAGGGCTCTCTGGGGCCAACGTCCTGACTTTC
CDR3 protein: CASSSPSTGLSGANVLTF

J gene: TRBJ2-3
V gene: TRBV28
clone size: NA
D gene: TRBD1
CDR3 DNA: TGTGCCAGCATACCGGGACAGGGCCCAGATACGCAGTATTTT
CDR3 protein: CASIPGQGPDTQYF

J gene: TRBJ2-7
V gene: TRBV29-1
clone size: many
D gene: NA
CDR3 DNA: TGCAGCGTTATGGAAGCTGGACAGTTATACGAGCAGTACTTC
CDR3 protein: CSVMEAGQLYEQYF

J gene: TRBJ2-1
V gene: TRBV5-5
clone size: NA
D gene: NA
CDR3 DNA: TGTGCCAGCAGCTTGGCAGATGGGGGTGCCTACAATGAGCAGTTCTTC
CDR3 protein: CASSLADGGAYNEQFF

J gene: TRBJ1-1
V gene: TRBV29-1
clone size: NA
D gene: NA
CDR3 DNA: TGCAGCGTCGGACAGCCAACTCAGAACACTGAAGCTTTCTTT
CDR3 protein: CSVGQPTQNTEAFF

J gene: TRBJ2-7
V gene: TRBV12-3/TRBV12-4
clone size: NA
D gene: NA
CDR3 DNA: TGTGCCAGCACCTATGGAGGGTCTGCTGAATCCTACGAGCAGTACTTC
CDR3 protein: CASTYGGSAESYEQYF

J gene: TRBJ2-7
V gene: TRBV20-1
clone size: NA
D gene: TRBD1
CDR3 DNA: TGCAGTGCCCAGGGACAGGGGAGCTCCTACGAGCAGTACTTC
CDR3 protein: CSAQGQGSSYEQYF

J gene: TRBJ1-1
V gene: TRBV20-1
clone size: NA
D gene: NA
CDR3 DNA: TGCAGTGCTAGACAAACGAACACTGAAGCTTTCTTT
CDR3 protein: CSARQTNTEAFF

J gene: TRBJ2-3
V gene: TRBV28
clone size: NA
D gene: TRBD2
CDR3 DNA: TGTGCCAGCAGTTTGGGTCTGGCGGGGGGGTACAGCACAGATACGCAGTATTTT
CDR3 protein: CASSLGLAGGYSTDTQYF

J gene: TRBJ1-2
V gene: TRBV29-1
clone size: NA
D gene: TRBD1
CDR3 DNA: TGCAGCGTTTTCGGACAGGGGATTAACTATGGCTACACCTTC
CDR3 protein: CSVFGQGINYGYTF

J gene: TRBJ1-2
V gene: TRBV20-1
clone size: NA
D gene: TRBD1
CDR3 DNA: TGCAGTGCTAGGAAACAGGGGGCTATCTATGGCTACACCTTC
CDR3 protein: CSARKQGAIYGYTF

J gene: TRBJ1-5
V gene: TRBV10-2
clone size: NA
D gene: NA
CDR3 DNA: TGCGCCAGCACCAGTAAATGGGTCCGATTTAGTGTTGGGTATAGCAATCAGCCCCAGCATTTT
CDR3 protein: CASTSKWVRFSVGYSNQPQHF

J gene: TRBJ2-7
V gene: TRBV7-2
clone size: NA
D gene: NA
CDR3 DNA: TGTGCCAGCAGTAAGAAGGCGGCCTATGGGGATTACGAGCAGTACTTC
CDR3 protein: CASSKKAAYGDYEQYF

J gene: TRBJ2-6
V gene: TRBV10-3
clone size: NA
D gene: NA
CDR3 DNA: TGTGCCATCAGTGAGTCAGGGGATTCTGGGGCCAACGTCCTGACTTTC
CDR3 protein: CAISESGDSGANVLTF

J gene: TRBJ1-2
V gene: TRBV12-3/TRBV12-4
clone size: few
D gene: NA
CDR3 DNA: TGTGCCAGCAGTTTAACTTTACAGGGAGTCTATGGCTACACCTTC
CDR3 protein: CASSLTLQGVYGYTF

J gene: TRBJ2-7
V gene: TRBV5-1
clone size: NA
D gene: NA
CDR3 DNA: TGCGCCAGCAGCTTCTCACAATCCTACGAGCAGTACTTC
CDR3 protein: CASSFSQSYEQYF

J gene: TRBJ2-7
V gene: TRBV12-3/TRBV12-4
clone size: NA
D gene: TRBD2
CDR3 DNA: TGTGCCAGCAGTTTAGAAGCTAGCGGGATCGACGAGCAGTACTTC
CDR3 protein: CASSLEASGIDEQYF

J gene: TRBJ1-5
V gene: TRBV12-3/TRBV12-4
clone size: NA
D gene: NA
CDR3 DNA: TGTGCCAGCAGTGAACAGGGAGGGGATCAGCCCCAGCATTTT
CDR3 protein: CASSEQGGDQPQHF

J gene: TRBJ1-6
V gene: TRBV21-1
clone size: NA
D gene: NA
CDR3 DNA: TGTCCCCGGGACGGAACGTTTGGACCCCTCCACTTT
CDR3 protein: CPRDGTFGPLHF

J gene: TRBJ2-1
V gene: TRBV5-1
clone size: NA
D gene: TRBD2
CDR3 DNA: TGCGCCAGCAGCTTGGATGGGGGACTAGCCTACATCTACAATGAGCAGTTCTTC
CDR3 protein: CASSLDGGLAYIYNEQFF

J gene: TRBJ1-1
V gene: TRBV11-1
clone size: NA
D gene: NA
CDR3 DNA: TGTGCCAGCAGCCCCGACAGAATGAACACTAAAGCTTTCTTT
CDR3 protein: CASSPDRMNTKAFF

J gene: TRBJ2-5
V gene: TRBV9
clone size: NA
D gene: NA
CDR3 DNA: TGTGCCAGCAGCGGCGGAATAAGGGTTCAAGAGACCCAGTACTTC
CDR3 protein: CASSGGIRVQETQYF

J gene: TRBJ2-1
V gene: TRBV7-3
clone size: few
D gene: NA
CDR3 DNA: TGTGCCAGCAGCTACGACCTCGGGAGAGGCTCCTACAATGAGCAGTTCTTC
CDR3 protein: CASSYDLGRGSYNEQFF

J gene: TRBJ1-1
V gene: TRBV28
clone size: NA
D gene: TRBD1
CDR3 DNA: TGTGCCAGCACTTCCGGGACAGGCCTCACTGAAGCTTTCTTT
CDR3 protein: CASTSGTGLTEAFF

J gene: TRBJ2-5
V gene: TRBV7-2
clone size: NA
D gene: TRBD1
CDR3 DNA: TGTGCCAGCAGCTTCCACAGGGGGGAAGAGACCCAGTACTTC
CDR3 protein: CASSFHRGEETQYF

J gene: TRBJ2-1
V gene: TRBV10-3
clone size: NA
D gene: NA
CDR3 DNA: TGTGCCATCAGTGACTACGTCGGGGGTAGGAATGAGCAGTTCTTC
CDR3 protein: CAISDYVGGRNEQFF

J gene: TRBJ1-1
V gene: TRBV5-1
clone size: NA
D gene: NA
CDR3 DNA: TGCGCCAGCAGCTTGGGTAGGAGGGCTTTCTTT
CDR3 protein: CASSLGRRAFF

J gene: TRBJ2-1
V gene: TRBV29-1
clone size: NA
D gene: TRBD2
CDR3 DNA: TGCAGCGTTGAGGGCAGCGGGAGGAGCTCCTACAATGAGCAGTTCTTC
CDR3 protein: CSVEGSGRSSYNEQFF

J gene: TRBJ2-3
V gene: TRBV7-6
clone size: NA
D gene: NA
CDR3 DNA: TGTGCCAGCAGCTCCGGGACACAAGATACGCAGTATTTT
CDR3 protein: CASSSGTQDTQYF

J gene: TRBJ2-1
V gene: TRBV7-8
clone size: once
D gene: TRBD2
CDR3 DNA: TGTGCCAGCAGCTCTCCGACTAGCGGCAATGAGCAGTTCTTC
CDR3 protein: CASSSPTSGNEQFF

J gene: TRBJ2-2
V gene: TRBV6-5
clone size: few
D gene: NA
CDR3 DNA: TGTGCCAGCACTCTCTCCCAGGGGGGGACCGGGGAGCTGTTTTTT
CDR3 protein: CASTLSQGGTGELFF

J gene: TRBJ1-1
V gene: TRBV6-2/TRBV6-3
clone size: NA
D gene: TRBD1
CDR3 DNA: TGTGCCAGCAGTTTCCCTGGACAGGGGCGCATGAACACTGAAGCTTTCTTT
CDR3 protein: CASSFPGQGRMNTEAFF

J gene: TRBJ2-7
V gene: TRBV5-1
clone size: NA
D gene: NA
CDR3 DNA: TGCGCCAGCAGCTTACGGACGGTCTCCTACGAGCAGTACTTC
CDR3 protein: CASSLRTVSYEQYF

J gene: TRBJ2-7
V gene: TRBV9
clone size: NA
D gene: TRBD1
CDR3 DNA: TGTGCCAGCAGCATTGGAGGGGACAGGCCCTCCTACGAGCAGTACTTC
CDR3 protein: CASSIGGDRPSYEQYF

J gene: TRBJ2-1
V gene: TRBV9
clone size: NA
D gene: NA
CDR3 DNA: TGTGCCAGCAGCCCCTATTCACCGGGCCGAAAGGACCGGTACAATGAGCAGTTCTTC
CDR3 protein: CASSPYSPGRKDRYNEQFF

J gene: TRBJ2-3
V gene: TRBV20-1
clone size: NA
D gene: TRBD1
CDR3 DNA: TGCAGTCGGACAGGGAGCACAGATACGCAGTATTTT
CDR3 protein: CSRTGSTDTQYF

J gene: TRBJ1-1
V gene: TRBV12-3/TRBV12-4
clone size: NA
D gene: NA
CDR3 DNA: TGTGCCAGCACCAGGGGTACTGAAGCTTTCTTT
CDR3 protein: CASTRGTEAFF